This T cell receptor (beta chain) originates from a study of T cells in localized non-small cell lung cancer. The table came from immunoSEQ multiplex PCR; TCRdb's copy has only in-frame clones and leaves some out. The sample records some 71,000 clones, almost 85% being singletons. Germline V gene lookup returns CDR1 SGHNT and CDR2 YENEEA. The CDR3 consists of 16 residues. Deletions cut 1 base from V and 1 base from J, with 13 bases between. On this clone: The antigen remains unidentified.

Study outcomes and limitations: Clonality of T cells reached its maximum in uninvolved adjacent lung, surpassing tumor. Multi-region tumor sequencing was not done, so intratumor heterogeneity could not be excluded. The study detected a median around 50 of the top 100 tumor clones in adjacent lung. Prolonged overall survival went with higher T cell density in the blood.

Sequenced material: peripheral blood, taken before any cancer treatment. J is TRBJ1-1 and V is TRBV11-3; maybe TRBD1 (6 bases). The sequence came from a female donor older than 55 with stage I lung adenocarcinoma. This chain's CDR3 is CASSLGQGQPNTEAFF. DNA of the CDR3: TGTGCCAGCAGCTTAGGGCAGGGACAACCGAACACTGAAGCTTTCTTT.